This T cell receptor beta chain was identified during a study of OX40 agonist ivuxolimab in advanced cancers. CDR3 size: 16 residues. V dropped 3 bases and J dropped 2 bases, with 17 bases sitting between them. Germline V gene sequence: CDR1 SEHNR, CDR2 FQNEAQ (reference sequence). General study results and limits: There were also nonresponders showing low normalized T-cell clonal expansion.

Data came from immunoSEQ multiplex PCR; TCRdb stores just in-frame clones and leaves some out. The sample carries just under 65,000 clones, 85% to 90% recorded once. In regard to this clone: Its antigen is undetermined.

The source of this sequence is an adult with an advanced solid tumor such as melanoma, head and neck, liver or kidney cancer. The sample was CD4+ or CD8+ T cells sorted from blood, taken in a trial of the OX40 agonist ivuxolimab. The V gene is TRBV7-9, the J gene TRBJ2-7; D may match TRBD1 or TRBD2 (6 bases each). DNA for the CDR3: TGTGCCAGCAGCTTCAGCGCGGGGACAAATACCTACGAGCAGTACTTC. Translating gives CASSFSAGTNTYEQYF.